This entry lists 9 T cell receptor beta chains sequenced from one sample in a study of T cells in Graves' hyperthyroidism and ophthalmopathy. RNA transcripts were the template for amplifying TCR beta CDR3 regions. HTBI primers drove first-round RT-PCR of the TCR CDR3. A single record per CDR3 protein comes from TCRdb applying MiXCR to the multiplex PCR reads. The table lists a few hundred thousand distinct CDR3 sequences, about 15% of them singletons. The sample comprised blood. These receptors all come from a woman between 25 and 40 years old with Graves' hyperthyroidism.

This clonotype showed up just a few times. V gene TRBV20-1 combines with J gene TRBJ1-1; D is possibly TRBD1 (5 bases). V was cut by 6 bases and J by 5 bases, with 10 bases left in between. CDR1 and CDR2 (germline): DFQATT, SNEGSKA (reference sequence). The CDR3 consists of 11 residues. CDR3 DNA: TGCAGTGCCCTTAGACAGACTGAAGCTTTCTTT. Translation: CSALRQTEAFF.

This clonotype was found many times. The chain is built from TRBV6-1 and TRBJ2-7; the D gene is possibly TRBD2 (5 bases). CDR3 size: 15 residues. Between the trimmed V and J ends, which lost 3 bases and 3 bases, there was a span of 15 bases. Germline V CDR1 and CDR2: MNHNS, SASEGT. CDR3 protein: CASSERVASSYEQYF. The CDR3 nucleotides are TGTGCCAGCAGTGAGAGGGTAGCTAGCAGCTACGAGCAGTACTTC.

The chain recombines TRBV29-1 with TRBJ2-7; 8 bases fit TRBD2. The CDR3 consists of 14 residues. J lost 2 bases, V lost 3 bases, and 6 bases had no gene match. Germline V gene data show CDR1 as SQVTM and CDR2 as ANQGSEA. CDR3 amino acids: CSVDLPGGTYEQYF. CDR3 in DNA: TGCAGCGTTGATCTCCCGGGAGGGACCTACGAGCAGTACTTC.

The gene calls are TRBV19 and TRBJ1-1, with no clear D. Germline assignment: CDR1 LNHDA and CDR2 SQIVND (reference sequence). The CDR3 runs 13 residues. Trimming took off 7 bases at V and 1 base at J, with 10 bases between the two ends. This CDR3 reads CASMRNQNTEAFF. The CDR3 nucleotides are TGTGCCAGTATGCGGAACCAGAACACTGAAGCTTTCTTT.

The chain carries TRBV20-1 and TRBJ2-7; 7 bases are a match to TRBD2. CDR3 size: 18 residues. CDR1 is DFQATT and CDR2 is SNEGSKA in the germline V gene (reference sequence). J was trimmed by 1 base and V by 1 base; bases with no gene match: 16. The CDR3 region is CSARVSARAGKRSYEQYF. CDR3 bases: TGCAGTGCTAGAGTTTCAGCTCGAGCGGGAAAGAGATCCTACGAGCAGTACTTC.

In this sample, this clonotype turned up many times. The CDR3 DNA follows: TGCAGTGGTTCCGACTCGTGGCGGGAGGGGGACAATGAGCAGTTCTTC. This translates into CSGSDSWREGDNEQFF. The rearrangement links TRBV20-1 to TRBJ2-1; TRBD2 aligns across 9 bases. The V segment lost 7 bases and the J segment 5 bases; nucleotides outside the gene matches: 15. CDR1 is DFQATT, CDR2 SNEGSKA, per germline (reference sequence). The CDR3 extends over 16 amino acids.

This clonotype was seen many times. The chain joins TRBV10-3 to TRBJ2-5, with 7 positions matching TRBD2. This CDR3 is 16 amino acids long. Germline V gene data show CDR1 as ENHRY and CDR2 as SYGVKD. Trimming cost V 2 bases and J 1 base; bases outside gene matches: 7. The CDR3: CAISEKLGGVQETQYF. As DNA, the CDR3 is TGTGCCATCAGTGAGAAGTTGGGAGGGGTCCAAGAGACCCAGTACTTC.

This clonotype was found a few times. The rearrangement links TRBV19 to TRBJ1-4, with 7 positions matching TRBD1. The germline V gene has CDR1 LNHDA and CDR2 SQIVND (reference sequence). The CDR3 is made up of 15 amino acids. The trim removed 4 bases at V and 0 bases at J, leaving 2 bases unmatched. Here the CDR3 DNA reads TGTGCCAGTAGTAAGGGACAGACAACTAATGAAAAACTGTTTTTT. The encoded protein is CASSKGQTTNEKLFF.

For the CDR3, the DNA is TGTGCCAGCAGCCCCGACCGGGGGGGGGCGAACACCGGGGAGCTGTTTTTT. Protein sequence: CASSPDRGGANTGELFF. The chain recombines TRBV7-3 with TRBJ2-2; 8 bases map to TRBD2. Germline V gene lookup returns CDR1 SGHTA and CDR2 FQGTGA. V was pared by 5 bases and J by 0 bases, with 8 bases of the junction left unmatched. The CDR3 sequence is 17 residues long. Using reference TRBV7-3 and TRBJ2-2 for the parts outside the CDR3, the full variable domain is GAGVSQTPSNKVTEKGKYVELRCDPISGHTALYWYRQSLGQGPEFLIYFQGTGAADDSGLPNDRFFAVRPEGSVSTLKIQRTERGDSAVYLCASSPDRGGANTGELFFGEGSRLTVL.